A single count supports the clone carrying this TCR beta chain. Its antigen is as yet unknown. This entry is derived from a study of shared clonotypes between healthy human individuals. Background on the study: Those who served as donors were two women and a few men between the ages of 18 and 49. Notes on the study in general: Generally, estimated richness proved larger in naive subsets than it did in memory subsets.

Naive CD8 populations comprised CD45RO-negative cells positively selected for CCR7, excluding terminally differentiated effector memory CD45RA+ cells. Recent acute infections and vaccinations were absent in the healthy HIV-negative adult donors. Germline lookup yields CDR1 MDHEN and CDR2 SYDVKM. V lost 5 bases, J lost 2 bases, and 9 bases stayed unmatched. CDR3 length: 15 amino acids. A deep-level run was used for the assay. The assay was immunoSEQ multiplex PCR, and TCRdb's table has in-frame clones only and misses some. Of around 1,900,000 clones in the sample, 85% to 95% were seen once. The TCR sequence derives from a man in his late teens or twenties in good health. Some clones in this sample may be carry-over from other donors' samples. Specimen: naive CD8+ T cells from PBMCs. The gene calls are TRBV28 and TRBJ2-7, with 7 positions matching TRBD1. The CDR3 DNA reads TGTGCCAGCAGTCTACTCCGGGACAGCCCCTACGAGCAGTACTTC. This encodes CASSLLRDSPYEQYF. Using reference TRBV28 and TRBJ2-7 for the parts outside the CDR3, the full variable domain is DVKVTQSSRYLVKRTGEKVFLECVQDMDHENMFWYRQDPGLGLRLIYFSYDVKMKEKGDIPEGYSVSREKKERFSLILESASTNQTSMYLCASSLLRDSPYEQYFGPGTRLTVT.